The rows below give T cell receptor beta chains drawn from one sample of a study of cytomegalovirus exposure and HLA in healthy donors. Some clones are missing from TCRdb's copy, which holds only in-frame ones; the method was immunoSEQ multiplex PCR. The profile shows 65,000 to 90,000 clones, approximately 82% of them singletons. Sequences were obtained from PBMCs. These receptors were obtained from a man between 18 and 29 years old in good health and CMV-seronegative. CDR3s include the opening cysteine and the closing phenylalanine or tryptophan. A D gene is named only where the DNA matches it firmly. Clone sizes are given selectively: once, few, many, or a class where the clone is expanded.

v_gene	d_gene	abundance	j_gene	CDR3aa	CDR3nt
TRBV2	TRBD1	NA	TRBJ2-3	CASKTGITDTQYF	TGTGCCAGCAAGACAGGGATCACAGATACGCAGTATTTT
TRBV5-1	TRBD1	once	TRBJ2-5	CASSSWPGGMETQYF	TGCGCCAGCAGCTCCTGGCCAGGGGGAATGGAGACCCAGTACTTC
TRBV9	TRBD2	NA	TRBJ2-5	CASSVLAGGGETQYF	TGTGCCAGCAGCGTACTAGCGGGGGGCGGGGAGACCCAGTACTTC
TRBV28	TRBD2	once	TRBJ2-3	CASSKIGRGAFFADTQYF	TGTGCCAGCAGTAAAATAGGGCGGGGGGCCTTTTTCGCAGATACGCAGTATTTT
TRBV15	TRBD1	few	TRBJ1-4	CATSRLTGTIGKLFF	TGTGCCACCAGCAGATTGACAGGGACGATTGGAAAACTGTTTTTT
TRBV2	TRBD2	NA	TRBJ2-3	CASSPSTGGTTDTQYF	TGTGCCAGCAGTCCCTCTACGGGAGGGACCACAGATACGCAGTATTTT
TRBV19	TRBD1	NA	TRBJ2-7	CASSIASGTGTYEQYF	TGTGCCAGTAGTATAGCATCCGGGACAGGTACCTACGAGCAGTACTTC
TRBV7-9	TRBD1	NA	TRBJ2-7	CASSSPTGFYEQYF	TGTGCCAGCAGCTCACCGACAGGGTTTTACGAGCAGTACTTC
TRBV6-4	TRBD2	NA	TRBJ2-3	CASSDSRGGTDTQYF	TGTGCCAGCAGTGACTCGCGGGGGGGCACAGATACGCAGTATTTT
TRBV7-3	TRBD2	NA	TRBJ2-1	CASSLEGLAGANEQFF	TGTGCCAGCAGCTTAGAGGGACTAGCGGGAGCCAATGAGCAGTTCTTC
TRBV6-5	TRBD1	NA	TRBJ1-3	CASRGGQGRGNTIYF	TGTGCCAGCAGAGGGGGACAGGGGAGAGGAAACACCATATATTTT
TRBV10-3	NA	NA	TRBJ1-1	CAIRPGELNTEAFF	TGTGCCATCAGGCCAGGGGAACTGAACACTGAAGCTTTCTTT
TRBV5-1	TRBD2	NA	TRBJ2-3	CASSLRLAASTDTQYF	TGCGCCAGCAGCTTGCGACTAGCGGCTAGCACAGATACGCAGTATTTT
TRBV5-6	TRBD2	NA	TRBJ2-7	CASSGVGRNEQYF	TGTGCCAGCAGCGGGGTCGGGAGGAACGAGCAGTACTTC
TRBV5-6	NA	NA	TRBJ1-2	CASSLRGTPYGYTF	TGTGCCAGCAGCTTGAGGGGGACCCCCTATGGCTACACCTTC
TRBV30	NA	NA	TRBJ1-1	CAWRIGFSGHTEAFF	TGTGCCTGGAGGATCGGGTTTTCAGGGCACACTGAAGCTTTCTTT
TRBV30	NA	NA	TRBJ2-1	CAWSVRAKGATRNNEQFF	TGTGCCTGGAGTGTACGAGCGAAAGGGGCGACAAGAAACAATGAGCAGTTCTTC
TRBV12-5	NA	NA	TRBJ2-5	CASGRDYQETQYF	TGTGCTAGTGGCCGGGACTACCAAGAGACCCAGTACTTC
TRBV30	NA	NA	TRBJ2-7	CAWSGYRPYEQYF	TGTGCCTGGAGTGGATACAGACCCTACGAGCAGTACTTC
TRBV5-4	NA	NA	TRBJ1-1	CASSPRSGSTEAFF	TGTGCCAGCAGCCCTCGGTCAGGGTCCACTGAAGCTTTCTTT
TRBV19	TRBD1	few	TRBJ1-5	CASGSTTGSNQPQHF	TGTGCCAGTGGAAGTACGACAGGGAGCAATCAGCCCCAGCATTTT
TRBV7-9	TRBD1	NA	TRBJ1-3	CASSRPDSTGGYSGNTIYF	TGTGCCAGCAGCCGACCCGATTCGACAGGGGGGTACTCTGGAAACACCATATATTTT
TRBV7-2	TRBD1	few	TRBJ1-1	CASSLRQGFSNTEAFF	TGTGCCAGCAGCTTAAGACAGGGGTTTTCAAACACTGAAGCTTTCTTT
TRBV4-3	NA	NA	TRBJ2-3	CASSYTGNRYTDTQYF	TGCGCCAGCAGCTATACAGGGAACCGCTACACAGATACGCAGTATTTT
TRBV7-9	TRBD1	NA	TRBJ1-4	CASSTGTGGAGTNEKLFF	TGTGCCAGCAGCACCGGGACAGGGGGCGCCGGAACTAATGAAAAACTGTTTTTT
TRBV5-4	TRBD2	NA	TRBJ2-3	CASGTSGVTDTQYF	TGTGCCAGCGGGACTAGCGGGGTCACAGATACGCAGTATTTT
TRBV2	TRBD2	NA	TRBJ2-7	CARRLSGRAADEQYF	TGTGCCAGACGTTTGAGCGGGAGGGCTGCTGACGAGCAGTACTTC
TRBV4-1	NA	NA	TRBJ2-1	CASSQDLDEQFF	TGCGCCAGCAGCCAAGATCTAGATGAGCAGTTCTTC
TRBV9	TRBD2	once	TRBJ2-7	CASSASGGQPYEQYF	TGTGCCAGCAGCGCTAGCGGGGGGCAACCCTACGAGCAGTACTTC
TRBV21-1	NA	NA	TRBJ2-3	CASSKVAGSNTDTQYF	TGTGCCAGCAGCAAAGTGGCGGGGAGCAACACAGATACGCAGTATTTT
TRBV7-8	TRBD1	NA	TRBJ1-1	CASSPTPTGFPEAFF	TGTGCCAGCAGCCCTACACCGACAGGGTTCCCTGAAGCTTTCTTT
TRBV2	NA	NA	TRBJ1-2	CASSPGANYGYSF	TGTGCCAGCAGTCCAGGGGCCAACTATGGCTACTCCTTC
TRBV15	NA	NA	TRBJ1-3	CATSHPGTSNTIYF	TGTGCCACCAGCCACCCCGGGACTTCAAACACCATATATTTT
TRBV2	NA	NA	TRBJ1-1	CASSEERIMNTEAFF	TGTGCCAGCAGTGAAGAGAGGATTATGAACACTGAAGCTTTCTTT
TRBV4-3	NA	NA	TRBJ1-3	CASSQDDRNGNTIYF	TGCGCCAGCAGCCAAGACGACAGAAATGGAAACACCATATATTTT
TRBV28	NA	NA	TRBJ2-3	CASNTRTPGPAGSSADTQYF	TGTGCCAGCAACACTAGAACACCGGGACCCGCGGGGAGTAGTGCAGATACGCAGTATTTT
TRBV7-7	NA	NA	TRBJ2-7	CASSLGVGRLYEQYF	TGTGCTAGCAGCTTAGGTGTTGGGAGGCTGTACGAGCAGTACTTC
TRBV27	TRBD2	NA	TRBJ2-1	CASEAGTSSKNEQFF	TGTGCCAGCGAAGCCGGGACTAGCTCTAAAAATGAGCAGTTCTTC
TRBV6-5	TRBD2	NA	TRBJ2-7	CASIKGLAEFYEQYF	TGTGCCAGCATCAAGGGACTAGCGGAATTTTACGAGCAGTACTTC
TRBV30	NA	NA	TRBJ2-2	CAWNPGRTGELFF	TGTGCCTGGAATCCAGGGCGGACCGGGGAGCTGTTTTTT
TRBV28	TRBD2	NA	TRBJ2-7	CASAVLAGPYEQYF	TGTGCCAGCGCCGTGCTAGCGGGGCCCTACGAGCAGTACTTC
TRBV29-1	NA	NA	TRBJ1-1	CSSRFRMNTEAFF	TGCAGCTCCCGGTTTCGAATGAACACTGAAGCTTTCTTT